This TCR beta chain was recovered during a study of T cell responses to AZD1222 COVID-19 vaccine. As to this clone: Its specificity is not known.

Trimming removed 1 base from V and 0 bases from J, with 7 bases in between. The CDR3 is 15 residues long. Germline CDR1 is SGHAT and CDR2 is FQNNGV. Whole-study results and caveats: The peak T cell response came first, and repertoires were sampled only after it. Only six or seven AZD1222 recipients tested seropositive at baseline.

Sequencing used immunoSEQ multiplex PCR; TCRdb keeps in-frame clones, though not all of them. The sample includes roughly 140,000 clones, more than 85% seen only once; the top ten take under 8%. The TCR was taken from an adult who had recovered from COVID-19. The chain uses TRBV11-2 and TRBJ2-1, with D uncertain. The source was peripheral blood, collected after recovery from COVID-19. The CDR3 sequence: CASSLGQSSYNEQFF. In DNA, the CDR3 is TGTGCCAGCAGCTTAGGGCAGAGCTCCTACAATGAGCAGTTCTTC.